The 22 T cell receptor beta chains below were found in one sample sequenced in a study of shared clonotypes between healthy human individuals. Profiled with immunoSEQ multiplex PCR; TCRdb holds only in-frame clones, not every one. Of roughly 530,000 clones in the sample, about 96% were seen once. Input material: naive CD4+ T cells sorted from blood. Sample subset: CD45RA+ positively selected. Receptors originate from a woman in her 30s in good health.

This chain links TRBV9 with TRBJ2-3; a weak D match, TRBD1 (5 bases). With 3 bases removed from V and 0 bases from J, the gap between germline ends came to 14 bases. CDR3 size: 16 residues. In germline, CDR1 is SGDLS, CDR2 YYNGEE. CDR3 loop: CASSALNRQSTDTQYF. CDR3 bases: TGTGCCAGCAGCGCTTTAAACCGACAGAGCACAGATACGCAGTATTTT.

This chain connects TRBV5-4 to TRBJ2-4, with D uncertain. With 0 bases removed from V and 11 bases from J, the gap between germline ends came to 15 bases. CDR1 is SGHNT, CDR2 YYREEE, per germline (reference sequence). The CDR3 is made up of 14 amino acids. The CDR3 loop reads CASSLDLDLAVQYF. The CDR3 region has the DNA TGTGCCAGCAGCTTGGATCTAGATTTGGCGGTTCAGTACTTC.

This chain uses TRBV5-1 with TRBJ2-7; 9 bases match TRBD1. CDR1 is SGHRS and CDR2 is YFSETQ in the germline V gene. V was clipped by 2 bases and J by 3 bases; unmatched bases: 12. The CDR3 has 17 amino acids. CDR3 sequence reads: CASSLQGAGSGYYEQYF. In nucleotides, the CDR3 is TGCGCCAGCAGCTTACAGGGGGCGGGTAGCGGATACTACGAGCAGTACTTC.

The genes are TRBV5-1 and TRBJ1-2; 10 bases agree with TRBD1. J was trimmed by 0 bases and V by 3 bases; bases with no gene match: 5. The CDR3 runs to 16 residues. CDR1 SGHRS and CDR2 YFSETQ come from the germline V gene. The CDR3 region has the DNA TGCGCCAGCAGCTGGACAGGGGGATCAGCTAACTATGGCTACACCTTC. As protein: CASSWTGGSANYGYTF. Full variable domain (missing parts from reference TRBV5-1 and TRBJ1-2): KAGVTQTPRYLIKTRGQQVTLSCSPISGHRSVSWYQQTPGQGLQFLFEYFSETQRNKGNFPGRFSGRQFSNSRSEMNVSTLELGDSALYLCASSWTGGSANYGYTFGSGTRLTVV.

This clone appeared a single time. This chain connects TRBV19 to TRBJ2-2; either TRBD1 or TRBD2 may supply D (5 bases each). Germline V gives CDR1 LNHDA, CDR2 SQIVND (reference sequence). The CDR3 consists of 16 residues. V shed 3 bases and J shed 0 bases, with 11 bases lying between them. The CDR3 loop reads CASSIQGPPNTGELFF. CDR3 DNA: TGTGCCAGTAGTATCCAGGGACCGCCGAACACCGGGGAGCTGTTTTTT.

This clone was observed a handful of times. Here the CDR3 DNA reads TGTGCCAGCAGGGACAACTTCAATCAGCCCCAGCATTTT. Its translation is CASRDNFNQPQHF. V is TRBV28 and J is TRBJ1-5, with TRBD1 as a possible D gene (5 bases). The CDR3 spans 13 residues. The V and J ends lost 6 bases and 3 bases respectively, with 9 bases between them. Germline CDR1 is MDHEN and CDR2 is SYDVKM.

This chain uses TRBV28 with TRBJ2-5; D unclear. The V gene's germline CDR1 is MDHEN and CDR2 SYDVKM. This CDR3 is built from 15 residues. V was pared by 4 bases and J by 2 bases, with 14 bases between. The DNA for the CDR3 is TGTGCCAGCAGTTCCTATCCCTTTTCTCAAGAGACCCAGTACTTC. Its translation is CASSSYPFSQETQYF.

V and J are TRBV29-1 and TRBJ2-3; no clear D. V dropped 7 bases and J dropped 2 bases, with 7 bases sitting between them. This CDR3 region has 11 residues. Germline V CDR1 and CDR2: SQVTM, ANQGSEA. The CDR3 nucleotides read TGCAGCGCTGCATTCACAGATACGCAGTATTTT. Translating it yields CSAAFTDTQYF.

This chain joins TRBV6-6 and TRBJ1-1; D is undetermined. With 7 bases removed from V and 1 base from J, the gap between germline ends came to 10 bases. The CDR3 consists of 13 residues. CDR1 is MNHNY and CDR2 is SVGAGI in the germline V gene (reference sequence). CDR3 bases: TGTGCCAGCAAGCTTATTGAGAACACTGAAGCTTTCTTT. Protein: CASKLIENTEAFF.

This clone was observed a few times. This chain connects TRBV4-1 to TRBJ1-3, with 11 bases matching TRBD1. The CDR3 contains 15 residues. The V gene's germline CDR1 is MGHRA and CDR2 YSYEKL. Trimming removed 4 bases from V and 2 bases from J; junction bases left unmatched: 1. The CDR3 loop reads CASSLGQGAGNTIYF. CDR3 nucleotides: TGCGCCAGCAGCCTGGGACAGGGGGCTGGAAACACCATATATTTT.

The V gene is TRBV19, the J gene TRBJ1-1, with TRBD1 as a possible D gene (6 bases). Germline CDR1 reads LNHDA; CDR2 reads SQIVND (reference sequence). The CDR3 totals 14 residues. Trimming removed 2 bases from V and 4 bases from J, with 11 bases in between. The CDR3 is CASSILEGGTEAFF. The DNA for the CDR3 is TGTGCCAGTAGTATATTGGAGGGGGGCACTGAAGCTTTCTTT.

This chain links TRBV5-1 with TRBJ1-5; 8 bases fit TRBD1. CDR1 is SGHRS, CDR2 YFSETQ, per germline. This CDR3 region has 15 residues. V was clipped by 2 bases and J by 8 bases; unmatched bases: 9. The CDR3 DNA is TGCGCCAGCAGCTTACAAGGACAGGGAGGAGAGCCCCAGCATTTT. Its protein product is CASSLQGQGGEPQHF.

This sequence joins TRBV11-3 and TRBJ1-5, with D unclear. Per the germline V gene, CDR1 is SGHNT and CDR2 is YENEEA. V lost 7 bases and J 6 bases, leaving 16 bases between the germline ends. This CDR3 is 14 amino acids long. In DNA form, the CDR3 reads TGTGCCAGCACCAATTGCTGGGAGGGTCAGCCCCAGCATTTT. Its translation: CASTNCWEGQPQHF.

The chain carries TRBV29-1 and TRBJ2-5; D is undetermined. Trimming pared 2 bases from V and 5 bases from J, leaving 12 bases between. CDR3 length: 13 amino acids. Germline V lookup: CDR1 SQVTM, CDR2 ANQGSEA. This CDR3 is CSVETLIMETQYF. CDR3 coding DNA: TGCAGCGTTGAAACCCTTATAATGGAGACCCAGTACTTC.

V is TRBV6-5 and J is TRBJ2-7; 12 bases line up with TRBD2. This CDR3 spans 14 amino acids. Germline CDR1 is MNHEY and CDR2 is SVGAGI. V lost 6 bases, J lost 5 bases, and 5 bases stayed unmatched. The CDR3 loop reads CASRLAGGLNEQYF. The CDR3 DNA is TGTGCCAGCAGACTAGCGGGAGGTCTTAACGAGCAGTACTTC.

About this clone: At one of its ends the junction is not consistent with the germline gene, which may arise from a read error. This chain connects TRBV19 to TRBJ1-3; 7 nucleotides match TRBD1. The germline CDR1 and CDR2 sequences are LNHDA and SQIVND (reference sequence). The CDR3 sequence is 11 residues long. This CDR3 reads CASSHRDRPKF. As DNA, the CDR3 is TGTGCCAGTAGTCACCGGGACAGACCGAAATTT.

The chain joins TRBV2 to TRBJ1-5; D is possibly TRBD1 (6 bases). With 6 bases removed from V and 0 bases from J, the gap between germline ends came to 9 bases. The germline V gene encodes CDR1 SNHLY and CDR2 FYNNEI. This CDR3 is built from 14 residues. CDR3 DNA: TGTGCCAGCAGGGACAGATATAGCAATCAGCCCCAGCATTTT. Its protein product is CASRDRYSNQPQHF.

The chain carries TRBV5-1 and TRBJ2-7, with D possibly TRBD1 on 5 matching bases. Trimming left V 7 bases short and J 2 bases short, with 19 bases between. The CDR3 totals 15 residues. CDR1 and CDR2 (germline): SGHRS, YFSETQ. CDR3 in amino acids: CASARAAGSTYEQYF. For the CDR3, the DNA is TGCGCCAGCGCCAGGGCGGCAGGGTCGACCTACGAGCAGTACTTC.

This chain connects TRBV6-6 to TRBJ1-5; possibly TRBD1 for D (6 bases). Trimming pared 5 bases from V and 1 base from J, leaving 15 bases between. Germline V gene data show CDR1 as MNHNY and CDR2 as SVGAGI (reference sequence). This CDR3 is built from 16 residues. In nucleotides, the CDR3 is TGTGCCAGCAGTCACATGACAGGCCCAAGCAATCAGCCCCAGCATTTT. This sequence encodes CASSHMTGPSNQPQHF.

The chain employs TRBV6-1 and TRBJ1-2; 7 bases match TRBD1. Looked up from germline, CDR1 is MNHNS and CDR2 is SASEGT. J was trimmed by 2 bases and V by 3 bases; bases with no gene match: 6. This CDR3 region has 15 residues. CDR3 region: CASSDGQAKNYGYTF. In DNA, the CDR3 is TGTGCCAGCAGTGATGGACAGGCAAAAAACTATGGCTACACCTTC.

The gene calls are TRBV6-1 and TRBJ1-2; no firm D call. Looked up from germline, CDR1 is MNHNS and CDR2 is SASEGT. V shed 3 bases and J shed 4 bases, with 12 bases lying between them. This CDR3 contains 14 residues. The CDR3 loop is CASSEEAEVYGYTF. In nucleotides, the CDR3 is TGTGCCAGCAGTGAGGAGGCGGAGGTCTATGGCTACACCTTC.

The chain couples TRBV19 to TRBJ2-1; D not certain. The CDR3 is made up of 14 amino acids. The V and J ends lost 4 bases and 10 bases respectively, with 17 bases between them. Germline CDR1 LNHDA, CDR2 SQIVND (reference sequence). The CDR3 nucleotides read TGTGCCAGTAGTAGTTGGACCACGGAACCCGAGCAGTTCTTC. As protein: CASSSWTTEPEQFF. The variable domain in full, with the rest retrieved from reference TRBV19 and TRBJ2-1, is DGGITQSPKYLFRKEGQNVTLSCEQNLNHDAMYWYRQDPGQGLRLIYYSQIVNDFQKGDIAEGYSVSREKKESFPLTVTSAQKNPTAFYLCASSSWTTEPEQFFGPGTRLTVL.